The T cell receptor beta chain described here comes from a study of T cells after somatic rescue of genetic block. Sequencing was performed with immunoSEQ multiplex PCR; in TCRdb, only in-frame clones are kept and a portion is missing. The table shows 110,000 or so clones, with 90% to 95% occurring only once. V lost 2 bases and J lost 13, with 18 bases in between. CDR1 MNHNS and CDR2 SASEGT come from the germline V gene. This CDR3 is built from 15 residues. This clone was seen a few times. Sequencing was carried out using peripheral blood mononuclear cells (PBMCs). This chain joins TRBV6-1 and TRBJ1-6; no definite D call. The receptor was isolated from a woman younger than 35. The CDR3 protein is CASSEPPDAIGPLHF. The CDR3 bases are TGTGCCAGCAGTGAACCCCCGGACGCCATAGGCCCCCTCCACTTT.